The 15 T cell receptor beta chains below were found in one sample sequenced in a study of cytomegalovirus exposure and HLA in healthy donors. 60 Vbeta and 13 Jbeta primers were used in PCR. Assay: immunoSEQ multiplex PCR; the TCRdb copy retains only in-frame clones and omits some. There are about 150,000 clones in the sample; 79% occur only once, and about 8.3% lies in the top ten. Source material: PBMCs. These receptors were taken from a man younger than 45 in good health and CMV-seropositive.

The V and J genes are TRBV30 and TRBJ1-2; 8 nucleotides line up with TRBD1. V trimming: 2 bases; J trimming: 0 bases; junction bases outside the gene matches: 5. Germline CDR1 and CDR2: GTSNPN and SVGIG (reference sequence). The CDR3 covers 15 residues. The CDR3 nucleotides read TGTGCCTGGAGTCCGGGGACAGGCTCTAACTATGGCTACACCTTC. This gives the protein CAWSPGTGSNYGYTF.

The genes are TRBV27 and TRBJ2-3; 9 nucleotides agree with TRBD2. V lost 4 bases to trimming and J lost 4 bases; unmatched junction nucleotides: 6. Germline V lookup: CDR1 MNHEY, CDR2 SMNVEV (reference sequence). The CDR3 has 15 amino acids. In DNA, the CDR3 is TGTGCCAGCAGTTCCCTGGGACTAGCCCCAGATACGCAGTATTTT. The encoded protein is CASSSLGLAPDTQYF.

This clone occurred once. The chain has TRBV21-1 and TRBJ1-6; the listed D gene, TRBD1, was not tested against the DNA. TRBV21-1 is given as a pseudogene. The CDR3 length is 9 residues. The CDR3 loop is CASRGTLHF. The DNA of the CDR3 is TGTGCCAGCAGGGGCACCCTCCACTTT.

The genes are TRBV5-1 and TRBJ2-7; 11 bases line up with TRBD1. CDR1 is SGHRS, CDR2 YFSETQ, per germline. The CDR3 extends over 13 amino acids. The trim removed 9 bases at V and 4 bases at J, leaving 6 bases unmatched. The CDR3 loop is CATRGQGAYEQYF. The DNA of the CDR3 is TGCGCCACCAGAGGACAGGGGGCTTACGAGCAGTACTTC.

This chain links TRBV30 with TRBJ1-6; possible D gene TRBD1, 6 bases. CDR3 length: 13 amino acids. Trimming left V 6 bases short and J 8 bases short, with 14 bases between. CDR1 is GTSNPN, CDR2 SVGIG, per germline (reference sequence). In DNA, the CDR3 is TGTGCCTGTTCTGGACAGAACTATTCACCCCTCCACTTT. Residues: CACSGQNYSPLHF.

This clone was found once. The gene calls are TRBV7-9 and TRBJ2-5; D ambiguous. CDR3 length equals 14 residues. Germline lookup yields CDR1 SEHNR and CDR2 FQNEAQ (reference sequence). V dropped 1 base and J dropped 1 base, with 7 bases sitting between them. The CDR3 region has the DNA TGTGCCAGCAGCTTAGGTTTAATCCAAGAGACCCAGTACTTC. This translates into CASSLGLIQETQYF.

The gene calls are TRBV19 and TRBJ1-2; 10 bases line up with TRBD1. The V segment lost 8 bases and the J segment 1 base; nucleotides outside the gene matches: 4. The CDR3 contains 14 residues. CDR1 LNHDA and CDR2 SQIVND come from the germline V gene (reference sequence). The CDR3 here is CASGDRGINYGYTF. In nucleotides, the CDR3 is TGTGCCAGTGGGGACAGGGGAATTAACTATGGCTACACCTTC.

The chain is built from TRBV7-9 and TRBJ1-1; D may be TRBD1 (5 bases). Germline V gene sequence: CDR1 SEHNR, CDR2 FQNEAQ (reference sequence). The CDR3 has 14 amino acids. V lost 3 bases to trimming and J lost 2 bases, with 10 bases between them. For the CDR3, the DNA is TGTGCCAGCAGCTTGGACACCAGAAACACTGAAGCTTTCTTT. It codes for CASSLDTRNTEAFF.

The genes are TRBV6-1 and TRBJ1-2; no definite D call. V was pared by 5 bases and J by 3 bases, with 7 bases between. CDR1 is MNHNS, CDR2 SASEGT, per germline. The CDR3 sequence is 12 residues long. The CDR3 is CASSPQYYGYTF. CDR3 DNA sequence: TGTGCCAGCAGTCCCCAATACTATGGCTACACCTTC.

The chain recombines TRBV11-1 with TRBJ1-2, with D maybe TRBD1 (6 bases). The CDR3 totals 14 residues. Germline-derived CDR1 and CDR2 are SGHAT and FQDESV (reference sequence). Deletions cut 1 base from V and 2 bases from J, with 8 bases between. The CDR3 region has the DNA TGTGCCAGCAGCTTAGAGGGACAAAACTATGGCTACACCTTC. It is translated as CASSLEGQNYGYTF. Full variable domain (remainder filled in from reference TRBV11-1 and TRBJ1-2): EAEVAQSPRYKITEKSQAVAFWCDPISGHATLYWYRQILGQGPELLVQFQDESVVDDSQLPKDRFSAERLKGVDSTLKIQPAELGDSAMYLCASSLEGQNYGYTFGSGTRLTVV.

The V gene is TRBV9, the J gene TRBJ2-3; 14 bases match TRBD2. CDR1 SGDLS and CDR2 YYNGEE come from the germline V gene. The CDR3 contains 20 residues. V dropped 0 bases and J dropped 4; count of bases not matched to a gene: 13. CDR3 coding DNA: TGTGCCAGCAGCGTAGGGTTGGGGACTAGCGGGAGCAGTCGGTCAGATACGCAGTATTTT. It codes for CASSVGLGTSGSSRSDTQYF.

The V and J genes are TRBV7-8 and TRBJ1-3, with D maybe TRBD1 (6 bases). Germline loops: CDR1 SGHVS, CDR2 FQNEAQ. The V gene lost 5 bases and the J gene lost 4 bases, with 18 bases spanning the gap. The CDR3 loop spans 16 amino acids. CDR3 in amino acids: CASSPRPRDKGNTIYF. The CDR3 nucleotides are TGTGCCAGCAGCCCCCGCCCCCGGGACAAAGGAAACACCATATATTTT. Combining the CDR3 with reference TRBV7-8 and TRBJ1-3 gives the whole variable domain GAGVSQSPRYKVAKRGQDVALRCDPISGHVSLFWYQQALGQGPEFLTYFQNEAQLDKSGLPSDRFFAERPEGSVSTLKIQRTQQEDSAVYLCASSPRPRDKGNTIYFGEGSWLTVV.

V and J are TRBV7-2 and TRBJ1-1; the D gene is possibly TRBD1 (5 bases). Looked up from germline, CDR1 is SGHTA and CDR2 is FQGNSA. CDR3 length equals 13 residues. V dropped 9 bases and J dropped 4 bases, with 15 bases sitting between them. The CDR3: CASWGGVSTEAFF. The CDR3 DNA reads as TGTGCCAGTTGGGGGGGGGTAAGCACTGAAGCTTTCTTT. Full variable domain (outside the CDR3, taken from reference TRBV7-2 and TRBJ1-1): GAGVSQSPSNKVTEKGKDVELRCDPISGHTALYWYRQSLGQGLEFLIYFQGNSAPDKSGLPSDRFSAERTGGSVSTLTIQRTQQEDSAVYLCASWGGVSTEAFFGQGTRLTVV.

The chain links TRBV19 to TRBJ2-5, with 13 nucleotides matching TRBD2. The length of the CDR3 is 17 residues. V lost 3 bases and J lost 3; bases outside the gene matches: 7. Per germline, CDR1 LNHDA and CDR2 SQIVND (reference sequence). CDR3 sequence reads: CASSIRTSGRGEETQYF. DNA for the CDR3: TGTGCCAGTAGTATTCGGACTAGCGGGAGAGGAGAAGAGACCCAGTACTTC.

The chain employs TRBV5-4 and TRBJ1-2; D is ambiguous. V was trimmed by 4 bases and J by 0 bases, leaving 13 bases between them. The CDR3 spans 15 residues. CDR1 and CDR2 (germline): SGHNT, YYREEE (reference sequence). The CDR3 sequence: CASSPAGGTNYGYTF. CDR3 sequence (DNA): TGTGCCAGCAGCCCCGCCGGAGGGACTAACTATGGCTACACCTTC. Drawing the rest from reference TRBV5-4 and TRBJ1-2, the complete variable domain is ETGVTQSPTHLIKTRGQQVTLRCSSQSGHNTVSWYQQALGQGPQFIFQYYREEENGRGNFPPRFSGLQFPNYSSELNVNALELDDSALYLCASSPAGGTNYGYTFGSGTRLTVV.